Below are 21 T cell receptor beta chains sequenced from a single sample in a study of blood T cell repertoires in COVID-19. Data came from immunoSEQ multiplex PCR; TCRdb stores just in-frame clones and leaves some out. The table has 130,000 to 150,000 clones, 85% to 90% seen once; the top ten hold approximately 1.2%. Material for sequencing was PBMCs or T cells enriched from blood (not recorded which). Every receptor here comes from a woman in her 30s with acute COVID-19.

The chain's CDR3 is CSASVDSYEQYF. CDR3 DNA sequence: TGCAGTGCTAGTGTAGACAGCTACGAGCAGTACTTC. The chain links TRBV20-1 to TRBJ2-7; possible D gene TRBD1, 5 bases. Germline loops: CDR1 DFQATT, CDR2 SNEGSKA (reference sequence). The CDR3 contains 12 residues. The V end lost 3 bases, the J end lost 3 bases, and 9 bases lay between the germline ends.

This clone has only one observation. Other DNA sequences in the same sample also yield this CDR3. This rearrangement joins TRBV29-1 to TRBJ2-2; the D gene is possibly TRBD2 (5 bases). CDR1 SQVTM and CDR2 ANQGSEA come from the germline V gene. Trimming removed 4 bases at V and 1 base at J, with 7 bases between. This CDR3 is built from 13 residues. The CDR3 loop reads CSVGAGNTGELFF. Here the CDR3 DNA reads TGCAGCGTTGGGGCGGGGAACACCGGGGAGCTGTTTTTT.

This rearrangement joins TRBV5-1 to TRBJ1-6; D perhaps matches TRBD1 (5 bases). The CDR3 consists of 15 residues. Germline-derived CDR1 and CDR2 are SGHRS and YFSETQ. The ends were cut back, 0 bases at V and 9 bases at J, with 13 bases in the middle. The CDR3 is CASSLDGGEGSPLHF. DNA for the CDR3: TGCGCCAGCAGCTTGGACGGAGGGGAAGGTTCACCCCTCCACTTT.

The chain links TRBV5-8 to TRBJ2-2, with D possibly matching TRBD1 (5 bases). The CDR3 consists of 16 residues. Germline CDR1 reads SGHTS; CDR2 reads YDEGEE. V lost 0 bases and J 5 bases, leaving 14 bases between the germline ends. CDR3 in amino acids: CASSLAIIRVTGELFF. The CDR3 region has the DNA TGTGCCAGCAGCTTGGCTATTATCAGGGTAACCGGGGAGCTGTTTTTT.

The V gene is TRBV28, the J gene TRBJ1-6, with D possibly matching TRBD1 (5 bases). The V end was cut by 4 bases, the J end by 11 bases, with 18 bases between. Germline V gene lookup returns CDR1 MDHEN and CDR2 SYDVKM. CDR3 length: 15 residues. Here the CDR3 DNA reads TGTGCCAGCAGTTCAAAAGTATCCGACAGTGCACCCCTCCACTTT. Its protein is CASSSKVSDSAPLHF. The full variable domain, in which reference TRBV28 and TRBJ1-6 provide the parts outside the CDR3, is DVKVTQSSRYLVKRTGEKVFLECVQDMDHENMFWYRQDPGLGLRLIYFSYDVKMKEKGDIPEGYSVSREKKERFSLILESASTNQTSMYLCASSSKVSDSAPLHFGNGTRLTVT.

This clone was found a few times. This chain joins TRBV28 and TRBJ1-6; weak D call: TRBD1 (5 bases). CDR1 and CDR2 (germline): MDHEN, SYDVKM. The CDR3 is 15 residues long. The ends were cut back, 2 bases at V and 7 bases at J, with 12 bases in the middle. The CDR3 coding sequence is TGTGCCAGCAGTTTACGAGGGACTTTAAATTCACCCCTCCACTTT. It codes for CASSLRGTLNSPLHF. The whole variable domain, filled in from reference TRBV28 and TRBJ1-6, reads DVKVTQSSRYLVKRTGEKVFLECVQDMDHENMFWYRQDPGLGLRLIYFSYDVKMKEKGDIPEGYSVSREKKERFSLILESASTNQTSMYLCASSLRGTLNSPLHFGNGTRLTVT.

This sequence joins TRBV30 and TRBJ1-5; D might be TRBD1 (6 bases). CDR1 GTSNPN and CDR2 SVGIG come from the germline V gene (reference sequence). CDR3 length: 14 amino acids. V shed 3 bases and J shed 4 bases, with 13 bases lying between them. CDR3 DNA: TGTGCCTGGAGGGCGCCAGGACAGAATCAGCCCCAGCATTTT. This translates into CAWRAPGQNQPQHF.

The CDR3 region has the DNA TGTGCCAGCAGCCCAAGCAGGGGGAGTAATCCCTACGAGCAGTACTTC. As protein: CASSPSRGSNPYEQYF. The chain recombines TRBV3-1 (or the pseudogene TRBV3-2) with TRBJ2-7, with 7 bases fitting TRBD1. V lost 4 bases and J lost 2; bases outside the gene matches: 11. Germline lookup yields CDR1 LGHDT and CDR2 YNNKEL (reference sequence). The CDR3 is 16 amino acids.

The chain is built from TRBV28 and TRBJ1-1, with D perhaps TRBD1 (5 bases). The germline V and J ends were trimmed by 3 bases and 4 bases, with 12 bases remaining between them. CDR1 and CDR2 from the germline V gene are MDHEN and SYDVKM. This CDR3 has 14 residues. The CDR3 loop reads CASSFRGGVTEAFF. Here the CDR3 DNA reads TGTGCCAGCAGTTTCCGCGGGGGGGTCACTGAAGCTTTCTTT.

The chain couples TRBV13 to TRBJ1-3; 9 nucleotides agree with TRBD1. The J segment lost 4 bases and the V segment lost 5 bases, leaving 9 bases of the junction unmatched. Germline V CDR1 and CDR2: PRHDT, FYEKMQ (reference sequence). This CDR3 region has 16 residues. CDR3 loop: CASSNSGQGYGNTIYF. The CDR3 region has the DNA TGTGCCAGCAGCAACTCGGGACAGGGATACGGAAACACCATATATTTT.

This chain connects TRBV20-1 to TRBJ1-1; a weak D match, TRBD1 (6 bases). CDR1 and CDR2 from the germline V gene are DFQATT and SNEGSKA (reference sequence). This CDR3 contains 11 residues. This CDR3 is CGTGPNTEAFF. The CDR3 DNA follows: TGCGGCACAGGGCCTAACACTGAAGCTTTCTTT.

This chain links TRBV5-7 with TRBJ2-1; TRBD1 matches at 7 bases. TRBV5-7 is marked as an open reading frame, function uncertain. This CDR3 spans 17 amino acids. J gave up 3 bases and V 7 bases, and 16 bases lay outside the gene matches. For the CDR3, the DNA is TGTGCCAGCGTACCGACATCTACAGGGGTTTGCTACAATGAGCAGTTCTTC. It codes for CASVPTSTGVCYNEQFF.

This chain joins TRBV19 and TRBJ1-2; TRBD1 agrees at 9 bases. Germline CDR1 and CDR2: LNHDA and SQIVND (reference sequence). Germline trimming cut 8 bases from V and 5 bases from J; bases unmatched to any gene: 6. The CDR3 extends over 13 amino acids. The CDR3 spells CASLRTGEYGYTF. CDR3 sequence (DNA): TGTGCCAGTCTGCGGACAGGGGAGTATGGCTACACCTTC.

The J gene is TRBJ2-3, the V gene TRBV3-1 (or the pseudogene TRBV3-2), with D unresolved. Trimming cost V 6 bases and J 0 bases, with 13 bases left between them. Looked up from germline, CDR1 is LGHDT and CDR2 is YNNKEL (reference sequence). This CDR3 spans 15 amino acids. The CDR3 protein is CASRPLPWSTDTQYF. The CDR3 bases are TGTGCCAGCAGGCCACTACCTTGGAGCACAGATACGCAGTATTTT.

This chain links TRBV6-5 with TRBJ1-2; TRBD1 aligns across 8 bases. The V gene end was trimmed by 6 bases and the J gene end by 2 bases; junction bases not matched to a gene: 8. This CDR3 contains 15 residues. Looked up from germline, CDR1 is MNHEY and CDR2 is SVGAGI. CDR3 DNA: TGTGCCAGCAGCCGAACCACAGGGGGGAACTATGGCTACACCTTC. The encoded protein is CASSRTTGGNYGYTF.

The chain couples TRBV5-1 to TRBJ2-1; the match to TRBD2 covers 12 bases. V was clipped by 4 bases and J by 7 bases; unmatched bases: 6. The CDR3 loop spans 15 amino acids. Germline lookup yields CDR1 SGHRS and CDR2 YFSETQ. CDR3 amino acids: CASSALAGGPNEQFF. The CDR3 coding sequence is TGCGCCAGCAGCGCTCTAGCGGGAGGGCCTAATGAGCAGTTCTTC. The full variable domain, completed using reference TRBV5-1 and TRBJ2-1, is KAGVTQTPRYLIKTRGQQVTLSCSPISGHRSVSWYQQTPGQGLQFLFEYFSETQRNKGNFPGRFSGRQFSNSRSEMNVSTLELGDSALYLCASSALAGGPNEQFFGPGTRLTVL.

In DNA form, the CDR3 reads TGTGCCAGCAGTTCCCTAGAGCACGACGAGCAGTACTTC. This encodes CASSSLEHDEQYF. The chain is built from TRBV11-2 and TRBJ2-7; unclear D gene. CDR1 SGHAT and CDR2 FQNNGV come from the germline V gene. The CDR3 contains 13 residues. Trimming left V 6 bases short and J 5 bases short, with 14 bases between.

The rearrangement uses TRBV11-2 and TRBJ2-1, with a weak D call TRBD2 (6 bases). CDR1 SGHAT and CDR2 FQNNGV come from the germline V gene. Deletions cut 3 bases from V and 2 bases from J, with 11 bases between. The CDR3 spans 15 residues. CDR3 nucleotides: TGTGCCAGCAGCTTCCGGGAGAAGGCCTACAATGAGCAGTTCTTC. It encodes CASSFREKAYNEQFF.

This clone was picked up many times. This chain connects TRBV5-1 to TRBJ2-7; 7 bases are a match to TRBD1. The CDR3 is 15 amino acids. Germline values: CDR1 SGHRS, CDR2 YFSETQ. V was clipped by 4 bases and J by 4 bases; unmatched bases: 11. The CDR3 DNA sequence: TGCGCCAGCAGCCTTTGGACAGGTCCGGGGTACGAGCAGTACTTC. It is translated as CASSLWTGPGYEQYF.

V usage is TRBV19 and J usage is TRBJ1-4; 7 nucleotides match TRBD1. This CDR3 spans 14 amino acids. Germline V gives CDR1 LNHDA, CDR2 SQIVND (reference sequence). The V gene end was trimmed by 8 bases and the J gene end by 5 bases; junction bases not matched to a gene: 8. CDR3 sequence (DNA): TGTGCCAGTGGGACGGGACAGACGAATGAAAAACTGTTTTTT. This translates into CASGTGQTNEKLFF. Supplemented by reference TRBV19 and TRBJ1-4, the full variable domain reads DGGITQSPKYLFRKEGQNVTLSCEQNLNHDAMYWYRQDPGQGLRLIYYSQIVNDFQKGDIAEGYSVSREKKESFPLTVTSAQKNPTAFYLCASGTGQTNEKLFFGSGTQLSVL.

The chain links TRBV28 to TRBJ2-5; D possibly corresponds to TRBD2 (6 bases). The germline CDR1 and CDR2 sequences are MDHEN and SYDVKM. The CDR3 has 14 residues. V gave up 6 bases and J gave up 1 base, with 12 bases separating them. The CDR3 DNA reads TGTGCCAGCAGAAACCCCGGGAGCCAAGAGACCCAGTACTTC. Protein: CASRNPGSQETQYF.